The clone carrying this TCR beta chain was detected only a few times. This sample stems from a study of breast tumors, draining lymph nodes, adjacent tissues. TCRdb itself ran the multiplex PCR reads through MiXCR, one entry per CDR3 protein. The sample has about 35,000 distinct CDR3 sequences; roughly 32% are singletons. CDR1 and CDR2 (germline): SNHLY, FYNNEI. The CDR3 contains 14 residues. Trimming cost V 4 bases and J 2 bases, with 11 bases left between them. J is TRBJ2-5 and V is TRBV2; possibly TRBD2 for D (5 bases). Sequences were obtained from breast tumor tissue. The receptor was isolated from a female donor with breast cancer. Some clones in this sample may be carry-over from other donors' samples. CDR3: CASSGTGGQETQYF. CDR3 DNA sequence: TGTGCCAGCAGTGGGACTGGCGGACAAGAGACCCAGTACTTC.